This T cell receptor (beta chain) stems from a study of blood T cell repertoires in COVID-19. Profiling relied on immunoSEQ multiplex PCR, and the TCRdb table lists in-frame clones only, not all of them. Counted here are 150,000 to 200,000 clones, around 83% occurring once; the ten biggest clones make up around 13%. The receptor comes from a man aged 65 to 85 who had recovered from COVID-19. The sequencing sample was made of peripheral blood.

This CDR3 is CTSSLTSGSRNTDTQYF. The CDR3 DNA is TGCACCAGCAGCTTGACTAGCGGGAGTCGAAACACAGATACGCAGTATTTT. The chain joins TRBV1 to TRBJ2-3; the table's D call, TRBD2, was not checked against the DNA. TRBV1 is given as a pseudogene. This CDR3 is 17 amino acids long.